This T cell receptor (beta chain) appears in the sequencing data of a study of shared clonotypes between healthy human individuals. The CDR3 runs 16 residues. CDR1 and CDR2 from the germline V gene are MNHNY and SVGAGI (reference sequence). J was trimmed by 4 bases and V by 4 bases; bases with no gene match: 8. This clone was seen just once. Its target is unknown. Positively selected for CCR7, the CD45RO-negative cells used as naive CD8 cells excluded terminally differentiated effector memory CD45RA+ cells. Assay used: immunoSEQ multiplex PCR; TCRdb lists only in-frame clones, some missing. There are about 800,000 clones in the sample; 95% to 97% occur only once, and about 0.25% lies in the top ten. Study-wide points: Across subsets, estimated richness was generally greater for naive than for memory populations.

Sequencing was done on a sample of naive CD8+ T cells sorted from blood. The clonotype comes from a man aged 30 to 39 in good health. The chain carries TRBV6-6 and TRBJ2-3; 10 bases map to TRBD2. The CDR3 DNA reads as TGTGCCAGCAGTTGGGAGCGGGAGGGGAATGCAGATACGCAGTATTTT. It translates to CASSWEREGNADTQYF.